A selection of T cell receptor beta chains follows, all from one sample in a study of shared clonotypes between healthy human individuals. Sequencing was performed with immunoSEQ multiplex PCR; in TCRdb, only in-frame clones are kept and a portion is missing. The sample includes approximately 2,200,000 clones, 93% of them seen just once. Sequenced sample: naive CD8+ T cells from PBMCs. These receptors were taken from a young man in good health. Some clones in this sample may be carry-over from other donors' samples. Both conserved end residues are part of each CDR3. D genes are given only for firm matches. Clone size is given for some rows only: seen once, a few or many times, or a class if the clone is expanded.

V: TRBV28
J: TRBJ2-6
size: .
D: .
DNA: TGTGCCAGCAGTTTGGAGGGTGCCGGGGCCAACGTCCTGACTTTC
CDR3: CASSLEGAGANVLTF

V: TRBV2
J: TRBJ1-6
size: .
D: .
DNA: TGTGCCAGCAGTGAACCTTCTACAGAGGGTAATTCACCCCTCCACTTT
CDR3: CASSEPSTEGNSPLHF

V: TRBV9
J: TRBJ2-6
size: .
D: .
DNA: TGTGCCAGCAGCGCCCTTCGTGACAGTACGACTGGGGCCAACGTCCTGACTTTC
CDR3: CASSALRDSTTGANVLTF

V: TRBV7-2
J: TRBJ2-1
size: .
D: .
DNA: TGTGCCAGCAGCTTCCGAATGACGAGGAGTTACAATGAGCAGTTCTTC
CDR3: CASSFRMTRSYNEQFF

V: TRBV7-9
J: TRBJ1-5
size: .
D: .
DNA: TGTGCCAGCAGCTCGGAGGCGGGGCAGCCCCAGCATTTT
CDR3: CASSSEAGQPQHF

V: TRBV9
J: TRBJ2-1
size: .
D: .
DNA: TGTGCCAGCAGCGTAGGGGGGGACAGCTACAATGAGCAGTTCTTC
CDR3: CASSVGGDSYNEQFF

V: TRBV7-9
J: TRBJ2-2
size: .
D: .
DNA: TGTGCCAGCAGCTTGGGAGGGGGCTCCGGGGAGCTGTTTTTT
CDR3: CASSLGGGSGELFF

V: TRBV27
J: TRBJ2-7
size: .
D: TRBD1
DNA: TGTGCCAGCAGTTTCACAGGGGGGACCTACGAGCAGTACTTC
CDR3: CASSFTGGTYEQYF

V: TRBV12-5
J: TRBJ1-3
size: once
D: .
DNA: TGTGCTAGTGGTGATGACCGAAGCTCTGGAAACACCATATATTTT
CDR3: CASGDDRSSGNTIYF

V: TRBV11-3
J: TRBJ1-1
size: .
D: .
DNA: TGTGCCAGCAGCTTGGATCAGATGAACACTGAAGCTTTCTTT
CDR3: CASSLDQMNTEAFF

V: TRBV4-1
J: TRBJ1-1
size: few
D: .
DNA: TGCGCCAGCAGCCAAGATGAAGGGGTGGTGAAAGCTTTCTTT
CDR3: CASSQDEGVVKAFF

V: TRBV2
J: TRBJ2-1
size: .
D: .
DNA: TGTGCCAGCAGGAACAGGGACAATGAGCAGTTCTTC
CDR3: CASRNRDNEQFF

V: TRBV5-5
J: TRBJ2-7
size: .
D: .
DNA: TGTGCCAGCAGCTCTGACTTGAGGCACGAGCAGTACTTC
CDR3: CASSSDLRHEQYF

V: TRBV7-8
J: TRBJ2-5
size: .
D: TRBD1
DNA: TGTGCCAGCAGCTTAGTGGGGACAGGGGAGACCCAGTACTTC
CDR3: CASSLVGTGETQYF

V: TRBV7-9
J: TRBJ2-3
size: .
D: .
DNA: TGTGCCAGCGGACCGGGACACAGCACAGATACGCAGTATTTT
CDR3: CASGPGHSTDTQYF

V: TRBV13
J: TRBJ2-1
size: .
D: .
DNA: TGTGCCAGCAGCTCTAGAACCCCTCGGAATGAGCAGTTCTTC
CDR3: CASSSRTPRNEQFF

V: TRBV4-2
J: TRBJ2-1
size: once
D: .
DNA: TGTGCCAGCAGCCAAGATCCGGACAATGAGCAGTTCTTC
CDR3: CASSQDPDNEQFF

V: TRBV27
J: TRBJ1-5
size: .
D: TRBD1
DNA: TGTGCCAGCAGTTCGGGACAGAACAATCAGCCCCAGCATTTT
CDR3: CASSSGQNNQPQHF

V: TRBV5-4
J: TRBJ1-3
size: .
D: .
DNA: TGTGCCAGCAGCTTGAAATCGGAAATCGTCATATATTTT
CDR3: CASSLKSEIVIYF

V: TRBV2
J: TRBJ2-7
size: .
D: .
DNA: TGTGCCAGCATTGCCTACTTGAGCGCTGGGGCAAATTACGAGCAGTACTTC
CDR3: CASIAYLSAGANYEQYF

V: TRBV13
J: TRBJ1-4
size: .
D: .
DNA: TGTGCCAGCAGCTTAGGCATCGATGAAAAACTGTTTTTT
CDR3: CASSLGIDEKLFF

V: TRBV5-8
J: TRBJ2-2
size: once
D: .
DNA: TGTGCCAGCAGCTCACTCTCGACACTCGGGGAGCTGTTTTTT
CDR3: CASSSLSTLGELFF

V: TRBV7-8
J: TRBJ2-7
size: .
D: TRBD1
DNA: TGTGCCAGCAGCTTAGCCTTCATTGGACAGGGGTGGTACGAGCAGTACTTC
CDR3: CASSLAFIGQGWYEQYF

V: TRBV15
J: TRBJ2-7
size: .
D: TRBD1
DNA: TGTGCCACCAGTTACCGGGACAGGAGGTACGAGCAGTACTTC
CDR3: CATSYRDRRYEQYF

V: TRBV5-6
J: TRBJ2-1
size: .
D: TRBD2
DNA: TGTGCCAGCAGCTTGGTGGGACTAGTATATGAGCAGTTCTTC
CDR3: CASSLVGLVYEQFF

V: TRBV4-1
J: TRBJ2-7
size: .
D: .
DNA: TGCGCCAGCAGCCCCCTCGGGGGCCAGCGGGCCTACGAGCAGTACTTC
CDR3: CASSPLGGQRAYEQYF

V: TRBV4-2
J: TRBJ2-7
size: .
D: .
DNA: TGTGCCAGCAGCCAAGACCAATTGGGCGTCTACGAGCAGTACTTC
CDR3: CASSQDQLGVYEQYF

V: TRBV9
J: TRBJ2-5
size: .
D: TRBD2
DNA: TGTGCCAGCAGCGCGGCCGGGACTAAAGAGACCCAGTACTTC
CDR3: CASSAAGTKETQYF

V: TRBV7-9
J: TRBJ2-7
size: .
D: .
DNA: TGTGCCAGCAGCCACGGGACTGATTACGAGCAGTACTTC
CDR3: CASSHGTDYEQYF

V: TRBV2
J: TRBJ1-1
size: .
D: .
DNA: TGTGCCAGCAGTGAAAGGTGGGCGCAGGTCGGGAACACTGAAGCTTTCTTT
CDR3: CASSERWAQVGNTEAFF

V: TRBV27
J: TRBJ2-2
size: .
D: TRBD2
DNA: TGTGCCAGCGGCGAAAGGGGACTAGCGGGAGGGCCGACCGGGGAGCTGTTTTTT
CDR3: CASGERGLAGGPTGELFF

V: TRBV19
J: TRBJ1-5
size: .
D: .
DNA: TGTGCCAGTAGTTCTGCCCGCTATCAGCCCCAGCATTTT
CDR3: CASSSARYQPQHF

V: TRBV27
J: TRBJ2-1
size: .
D: .
DNA: TGTGCCAGCAGTCTCAGGGTTGGGCGCCCGAGCAATGAGCAGTTCTTC
CDR3: CASSLRVGRPSNEQFF

V: TRBV28
J: TRBJ2-3
size: .
D: TRBD1
DNA: TGTGCCAGCAGTCTTGGACAGGGTACAGATACGCAGTATTTT
CDR3: CASSLGQGTDTQYF

V: TRBV19
J: TRBJ2-7
size: .
D: .
DNA: TGTGCCAGTAGCCCTCGGGCATACGGCGAGCAGTACTTC
CDR3: CASSPRAYGEQYF

V: TRBV7-3
J: TRBJ2-2
size: .
D: TRBD2
DNA: TGTGCCAGCAGCCTGACTAGCGGGAGGACCGGGGAGCTGTTTTTT
CDR3: CASSLTSGRTGELFF

V: TRBV6-1
J: TRBJ2-7
size: .
D: .
DNA: TGTGCCAGCAGTGAAGTGGGTAGCGGAACATACGAGCAGTACTTC
CDR3: CASSEVGSGTYEQYF

V: TRBV13
J: TRBJ2-3
size: .
D: .
DNA: TGTGCCAGCAGCCTAATCGGGGGATGGGGCACAGATACGCAGTATTTT
CDR3: CASSLIGGWGTDTQYF

V: TRBV10-3
J: TRBJ2-3
size: .
D: .
DNA: TGTGCCATCAGTGAGGGGCAGCACACAGATACGCAGTATTTT
CDR3: CAISEGQHTDTQYF

V: TRBV27
J: TRBJ1-6
size: .
D: .
DNA: TGTGCCAGCAGTTTACGGGAGGGAGAGGCCTATAATTCACCCCTCCACTTT
CDR3: CASSLREGEAYNSPLHF

V: TRBV27
J: TRBJ2-2
size: once
D: .
DNA: TGTGCCAGCAGTTTAAGTCTGCAGCTAGCCGGGGAGCTGTTTTTT
CDR3: CASSLSLQLAGELFF